This T cell receptor (beta chain) appears in the sequencing data of a study of OX40 agonist ivuxolimab in advanced cancers. Whole-study results and caveats: Partial responders treated at 0.1-3.0 mg/kg exhibited clonal expansion among the lowest measured.

The CDR3 consists of 16 residues. Trimming removed 7 bases at V and 0 bases at J, with 17 bases between. Germline-derived CDR1 and CDR2 are SNHLY and FYNNEI. Libraries were prepared by immunoSEQ multiplex PCR; TCRdb keeps only in-frame clonotypes and omits some of them. The sample carries about 58,000 clones, roughly nine tenths recorded once. In regard to this clone: Its antigen is unidentified.

The chain carries TRBV2 and TRBJ2-3, with D possibly matching TRBD2 (6 bases). Sequencing was performed on CD4+ or CD8+ T cells sorted from blood, taken in a trial of the OX40 agonist ivuxolimab. The clonotype comes from an adult with an advanced solid tumor such as melanoma, head and neck, liver or kidney cancer. CDR3 in amino acids: CASTVTAGRSTDTQYF. The CDR3 coding sequence is TGTGCCAGCACCGTCACCGCGGGACGGAGCACAGATACGCAGTATTTT. The full variable domain, with the rest looked up from reference TRBV2 and TRBJ2-3, is EPEVTQTPSHQVTQMGQEVILRCVPISNHLYFYWYRQILGQKVEFLVSFYNNEISEKSEIFDDQFSVERPDGSNFTLKIRSTKLEDSAMYFCASTVTAGRSTDTQYFGPGTRLTVL.